Presented here are 5 T cell receptor beta chains from one specimen sequenced in a study of T-cell memory formation after mild COVID-19 (dated by TCRdb to the early 2020s). Library method: 5' RACE. The sample was run on an Illumina NovaSeq 6000. TCRdb trimmed public reads at Q25 via fastp, called clones via MiXCR and kept in-frame beta chains. Each CDR3 protein gets just one entry, which takes the most common genes and DNA from the rows behind it. Counted in this sample were 110,000 or so distinct CDR3 sequences; about 24% of them appeared once. The ten top clones hold roughly 40% of the sample. Sequenced input: PBMCs or a T cell subset sorted from them (not recorded which). The source of these receptors is a man younger than 35 who had mild COVID-19 (a few samples of this study predate the infection). The sample titles of this study are shuffled in the database, so cell type and time point are left out; the donor was told from shared clones.

This clonotype was picked up a small number of times. This chain links TRBV3-1 with TRBJ2-1; 7 bases agree with TRBD1. CDR1 and CDR2 from the germline V gene are LGHDT and YNNKEL (reference sequence). There are 14 residues in the CDR3. J lost 8 bases, V lost 3 bases, and 7 bases had no gene match. CDR3 in DNA: TGTGCCAGCAGCCAGTACAGGGGTGGGCATGAGCAGTTCTTC. Translating it yields CASSQYRGGHEQFF.

The rearrangement uses TRBV29-1 and TRBJ2-5; 10 bases line up with TRBD1. Germline CDR1 SQVTM, CDR2 ANQGSEA. Losses at the gene ends were 3 bases for V and 1 base for J; bases not matched to a gene: 14. CDR3 length: 18 residues. CDR3 DNA: TGCAGCGTTGACCTCACCCCCTCCGGGACAGGGGTCCAAGAGACCCAGTACTTC. Protein product: CSVDLTPSGTGVQETQYF.

This clonotype was seen repeatedly, ten times or more. The chain uses TRBV6-4 and TRBJ2-3; no clear D. V lost 8 bases and J 5 bases, leaving 14 bases between the germline ends. Germline CDR1 MRHNA, CDR2 SNTAGT. CDR3 length equals 13 residues. CDR3 in DNA: TGTGCCAGCGCCTTCCGCTCCCAAGATACGCAGTATTTT. Translated: CASAFRSQDTQYF.

In this sample, this clonotype turned up a few times. A much more abundant neighbour one base away suggests this may be a read error. The chain has TRBV30 and TRBJ2-1; possibly TRBD1 or TRBD2 for D (6 bases each). CDR1 is GTSNPN, CDR2 SVGIG, per germline (reference sequence). This CDR3 contains 15 residues. DNA for the CDR3: TGTGCCTGGTGTGTACCCGAGGGGGAGGTGAATGAGCAGTTCTTC. Translation gives CAWCVPEGEVNEQFF. The full variable domain, rest sourced from reference TRBV30 and TRBJ2-1, is SQTIHQWPATLVQPVGSPLSLECTVEGTSNPNLYWYRQAAGRGLQLLFYSVGIGQISSEVPQNLSASRPQDRQFILSSKKLLLSDSGFYLCAWCVPEGEVNEQFFGPGTRLTVL.

This clonotype has only a few counts. The chain carries TRBV12-3 or TRBV12-4 and TRBJ2-2, with TRBD2 matching 13 bases. The V gene end was trimmed by 7 bases and the J gene end by 6 bases; junction bases not matched to a gene: 8. CDR3 size: 16 residues. CDR3 sequence reads: CASTYRGLAGSGELFF. As DNA, the CDR3 is TGTGCCAGCACCTACCGGGGACTAGCGGGGTCCGGGGAGCTGTTTTTT.